The rows below give T cell receptor beta chains drawn from one sample of a study of blood T cell repertoires in COVID-19. Sequenced by immunoSEQ multiplex PCR; TCRdb stores in-frame clones only, minus some. The table includes 180,000 or so clones, 88% detected once. The sequenced sample consisted of peripheral blood. Receptor source: a man aged 18 to 30 with active or convalescent COVID-19. CDR3s include the opening cysteine and the closing phenylalanine or tryptophan. Fields, in order: clone size, V gene, D gene, CDR3 length, J gene, CDR3 DNA, CDR3 protein. The D gene is left open where the match is weak. Clone size is stated in some rows and not others, as once, few, many or a class when expanded.

clone size: .; V gene: TRBV2; D gene: TRBD1; CDR3 length: 14; J gene: TRBJ1-5; CDR3 DNA: TGTGCCAGCAGTACGGGACAGGTCGGGCAGCCCCAGCATTTT; CDR3 protein: CASSTGQVGQPQHF
clone size: once; V gene: TRBV19; D gene: TRBD1; CDR3 length: 17; J gene: TRBJ1-2; CDR3 DNA: TGTGCCAGTAGTATCGAGCGGGGACAGGGGCAAAACTATGGCTACACCTTC; CDR3 protein: CASSIERGQGQNYGYTF
clone size: .; V gene: TRBV5-6; D gene: .; CDR3 length: 16; J gene: TRBJ1-6; CDR3 DNA: TGTGCCAGCAGCTCCCTAATGAAGAGTGCGAATTCACCCCTCCACTTT; CDR3 protein: CASSSLMKSANSPLHF
clone size: .; V gene: TRBV4-2; D gene: TRBD2; CDR3 length: 16; J gene: TRBJ2-1; CDR3 DNA: TGTGCCAGCAGCCAAGTGCAAGCGGGAGGGTACAATGAGCAGTTCTTC; CDR3 protein: CASSQVQAGGYNEQFF
clone size: .; V gene: TRBV6-2/TRBV6-3; D gene: TRBD1; CDR3 length: 14; J gene: TRBJ2-3; CDR3 DNA: TGTGCCAGCAGCGCCGGGACAGGGACAGATACGCAGTATTTT; CDR3 protein: CASSAGTGTDTQYF
clone size: .; V gene: TRBV6-1; D gene: .; CDR3 length: 14; J gene: TRBJ1-1; CDR3 DNA: TGTGCCAGCAGTGTACAGGGTTCGGGGGGTAAAGCTTTCTTT; CDR3 protein: CASSVQGSGGKAFF
clone size: .; V gene: TRBV7-9; D gene: TRBD2; CDR3 length: 17; J gene: TRBJ2-1; CDR3 DNA: TGTGCCAGCAGCTTAGCCTACACAACTAGCGGGACCCATGAGCAGTTCTTC; CDR3 protein: CASSLAYTTSGTHEQFF
clone size: .; V gene: TRBV7-9; D gene: TRBD1; CDR3 length: 13; J gene: TRBJ1-2; CDR3 DNA: TGTGCCAGCACCCGACAGGGGAGCTATGGCTACACCTTC; CDR3 protein: CASTRQGSYGYTF
clone size: once; V gene: TRBV30; D gene: .; CDR3 length: 15; J gene: TRBJ1-3; CDR3 DNA: TGTGCCTGGAGGGAAAAAGGGGTCTCTGGAAACACCATATATTTT; CDR3 protein: CAWREKGVSGNTIYF
clone size: .; V gene: TRBV5-4; D gene: .; CDR3 length: 15; J gene: TRBJ2-1; CDR3 DNA: TGTGCCAGCAGCCTCTCCGGGACTTCTTACAATGAGCAGTTCTTC; CDR3 protein: CASSLSGTSYNEQFF
clone size: few; V gene: TRBV19; D gene: TRBD1; CDR3 length: 13; J gene: TRBJ1-2; CDR3 DNA: TGTGCCAGTACCGACAGGGCAAACTATGGCTACACCTTC; CDR3 protein: CASTDRANYGYTF
clone size: .; V gene: TRBV30; D gene: .; CDR3 length: 14; J gene: TRBJ1-2; CDR3 DNA: TGTGCCTGGAGTGTACTATCAGCTAACTATGGCTACACCTTC; CDR3 protein: CAWSVLSANYGYTF
clone size: .; V gene: TRBV7-9; D gene: .; CDR3 length: 13; J gene: TRBJ2-1; CDR3 DNA: TGTGCCAGCAGCTTCCACTTCGACAATGAGCAGTTCTTC; CDR3 protein: CASSFHFDNEQFF
clone size: .; V gene: TRBV10-3; D gene: TRBD1; CDR3 length: 13; J gene: TRBJ1-5; CDR3 DNA: TGTGCCATCACAGACAGGGAGACTCAGCCCCAGCATTTT; CDR3 protein: CAITDRETQPQHF
clone size: .; V gene: TRBV19; D gene: TRBD2; CDR3 length: 17; J gene: TRBJ2-1; CDR3 DNA: TGTGCCACCCGTGTCGCTAGCGGGAGGGCCCGTCTCGGTGAGCAGTTCTTC; CDR3 protein: CATRVASGRARLGEQFF
clone size: .; V gene: TRBV2; D gene: .; CDR3 length: 16; J gene: TRBJ1-5; CDR3 DNA: TGTGCCAGCAGTCCGGAGGCGATGTATAGCAATCAGCCCCAGCATTTT; CDR3 protein: CASSPEAMYSNQPQHF
clone size: .; V gene: TRBV4-1; D gene: TRBD2; CDR3 length: 17; J gene: TRBJ2-2; CDR3 DNA: TGCGCCAGCAGCCAAGAAACCGGGACTATATGGTCCGGGGAGCTGTTTTTT; CDR3 protein: CASSQETGTIWSGELFF
clone size: .; V gene: TRBV5-1; D gene: .; CDR3 length: 13; J gene: TRBJ2-6; CDR3 DNA: TGCGCCAGCAGCGAGGTCGGGGCCAACGTCCTGACTTTC; CDR3 protein: CASSEVGANVLTF
clone size: .; V gene: TRBV12-3/TRBV12-4; D gene: .; CDR3 length: 12; J gene: TRBJ1-1; CDR3 DNA: TGTGCCAGCAGCTCCGGACTGAATGAAGCTTTCTTT; CDR3 protein: CASSSGLNEAFF
clone size: .; V gene: TRBV5-1; D gene: .; CDR3 length: 15; J gene: TRBJ1-5; CDR3 DNA: TGCGCCAGCAGCCCAGGGGCCTTCTCTAATCAGCCCCAGCATTTT; CDR3 protein: CASSPGAFSNQPQHF
clone size: .; V gene: TRBV11-2; D gene: .; CDR3 length: 13; J gene: TRBJ1-1; CDR3 DNA: TGTGCCAGCAGCTCCGGGTTGGGCACTGAAGCTTTCTTT; CDR3 protein: CASSSGLGTEAFF
clone size: .; V gene: TRBV30; D gene: .; CDR3 length: 12; J gene: TRBJ2-7; CDR3 DNA: TGTGCCTGGAGCCAGACCTGGCGGGAGCAGTACTTC; CDR3 protein: CAWSQTWREQYF
clone size: .; V gene: TRBV29-1; D gene: .; CDR3 length: 12; J gene: TRBJ2-1; CDR3 DNA: TGCAGCGTTGTCAGGACAAGCAATGAGCAGTTCTTC; CDR3 protein: CSVVRTSNEQFF
clone size: few; V gene: TRBV27; D gene: .; CDR3 length: 14; J gene: TRBJ1-6; CDR3 DNA: TGTGCCAGCAGTTCTGGACAGTCCAATTCACCCCTCCACTTT; CDR3 protein: CASSSGQSNSPLHF
clone size: .; V gene: TRBV4-2; D gene: .; CDR3 length: 16; J gene: TRBJ2-3; CDR3 DNA: TGTGCCAGCAGCCAAGGATCGCGGGGGCAGACAGATACGCAGTATTTT; CDR3 protein: CASSQGSRGQTDTQYF
clone size: few; V gene: TRBV3-1/TRBV3-2; D gene: .; CDR3 length: 14; J gene: TRBJ1-5; CDR3 DNA: TGTGCCAGCAGCCAACTTCCGGGGAATCAGCCCCAGCATTTT; CDR3 protein: CASSQLPGNQPQHF
clone size: .; V gene: TRBV11-2; D gene: .; CDR3 length: 15; J gene: TRBJ1-3; CDR3 DNA: TGTGCCAGCAGCCTGCAATCCTCTCGGGTCAACACCATATATTTT; CDR3 protein: CASSLQSSRVNTIYF
clone size: few; V gene: TRBV2; D gene: .; CDR3 length: 13; J gene: TRBJ2-7; CDR3 DNA: TGTGCCAGCAGTGAAGGGGGACTCTACGAGCAGTACTTC; CDR3 protein: CASSEGGLYEQYF
clone size: .; V gene: TRBV24-1; D gene: .; CDR3 length: 11; J gene: TRBJ1-1; CDR3 DNA: TGTGCCACGCGGGCTGGCACTGAAGCTTTCTTT; CDR3 protein: CATRAGTEAFF
clone size: .; V gene: TRBV19; D gene: TRBD1; CDR3 length: 16; J gene: TRBJ2-2; CDR3 DNA: TGTGCCAGTAATTCCCGGACAGGGAGTTCCGCCGGGGAGCTGTTTTTT; CDR3 protein: CASNSRTGSSAGELFF
clone size: .; V gene: TRBV5-1; D gene: TRBD2; CDR3 length: 16; J gene: TRBJ2-3; CDR3 DNA: TGCGCCAGCAGCTTGGGACTAGCGGATTTAACAGATACGCAGTATTTT; CDR3 protein: CASSLGLADLTDTQYF
clone size: .; V gene: TRBV30; D gene: TRBD1; CDR3 length: 13; J gene: TRBJ1-2; CDR3 DNA: TGTGCCTGGAGTATCACCTTGGACAGGACAAACGGCTTC; CDR3 protein: CAWSITLDRTNGF
clone size: few; V gene: TRBV18; D gene: .; CDR3 length: 13; J gene: TRBJ2-1; CDR3 DNA: TGTGCCAGCTCACAGATGAGCGGCAATGAGCAGTTCTTC; CDR3 protein: CASSQMSGNEQFF
clone size: .; V gene: TRBV5-8; D gene: .; CDR3 length: 16; J gene: TRBJ2-3; CDR3 DNA: TGTGCCAGCAGCTTCGGGTCTCAGGGCTTAACAGATACGCAGTATTTT; CDR3 protein: CASSFGSQGLTDTQYF
clone size: .; V gene: TRBV6-5; D gene: TRBD2; CDR3 length: 12; J gene: TRBJ2-7; CDR3 DNA: TGTGCCAGCAGTTCAGGGACTAGTCGCGTGGAATTC; CDR3 protein: CASSSGTSRVEF
clone size: .; V gene: TRBV9; D gene: TRBD2; CDR3 length: 17; J gene: TRBJ2-7; CDR3 DNA: TGTGCCAGCAGCGTAGGAACTAGCGGGATCTATGGGTACGAGCAGTACTTC; CDR3 protein: CASSVGTSGIYGYEQYF
clone size: .; V gene: TRBV19; D gene: .; CDR3 length: 15; J gene: TRBJ2-3; CDR3 DNA: TGTGCCAGTAGTATTGGCCAGGTTAGCACAGATACGCAGTATTTT; CDR3 protein: CASSIGQVSTDTQYF
clone size: .; V gene: TRBV7-9; D gene: .; CDR3 length: 13; J gene: TRBJ1-1; CDR3 DNA: TGTGCCAGCAGCTTTGTCTCGGGCACTGAAGCTTTCTTT; CDR3 protein: CASSFVSGTEAFF
clone size: .; V gene: TRBV30; D gene: TRBD1; CDR3 length: 14; J gene: TRBJ1-4; CDR3 DNA: TGTGCCTGGAGTAAGACAGGGCTTAATGAAAAACTGTTTTTT; CDR3 protein: CAWSKTGLNEKLFF
clone size: .; V gene: TRBV7-9; D gene: TRBD2; CDR3 length: 15; J gene: TRBJ2-1; CDR3 DNA: TGTGCCAGCAGCTTAGCTAGCGGGGGGCTGAATGAGCAGTTCTTC; CDR3 protein: CASSLASGGLNEQFF
clone size: .; V gene: TRBV5-5; D gene: TRBD2; CDR3 length: 18; J gene: TRBJ2-2; CDR3 DNA: TGTGCCAGCAGCTTAGGACTAGCGGGAGGGCCGAACACCGGGGAGCTGTTTTTT; CDR3 protein: CASSLGLAGGPNTGELFF
clone size: .; V gene: TRBV19; D gene: TRBD1; CDR3 length: 16; J gene: TRBJ1-6; CDR3 DNA: TGTGCCAGTAGTATGCAAGGACAGGCGTATAATTCACCCCTCCACTTT; CDR3 protein: CASSMQGQAYNSPLHF
clone size: .; V gene: TRBV29-1; D gene: .; CDR3 length: 12; J gene: TRBJ2-3; CDR3 DNA: TGCAGCGTACAGTATAGCACAGATACGCAGTATTTT; CDR3 protein: CSVQYSTDTQYF
clone size: .; V gene: TRBV25-1; D gene: .; CDR3 length: 14; J gene: TRBJ1-6; CDR3 DNA: TGTGCCAGCAGGCGGACTAACTATAATTCACCCCTCCACTTT; CDR3 protein: CASRRTNYNSPLHF
clone size: .; V gene: TRBV18; D gene: .; CDR3 length: 14; J gene: TRBJ1-2; CDR3 DNA: TGTGCCAGCTCACCGTGGCAGGGGAGTGATGGCTACACCTTC; CDR3 protein: CASSPWQGSDGYTF
clone size: .; V gene: TRBV7-2; D gene: TRBD2; CDR3 length: 15; J gene: TRBJ2-7; CDR3 DNA: TGTGCCAGCAGCCCGGGGACTAGCGGAGGCTACGAGCAGTACTTC; CDR3 protein: CASSPGTSGGYEQYF
clone size: .; V gene: TRBV7-8; D gene: .; CDR3 length: 15; J gene: TRBJ1-5; CDR3 DNA: TGTGCCAGCAGCCGGGGACATATCCAAAATCAGCCCCAGCATTTT; CDR3 protein: CASSRGHIQNQPQHF
clone size: .; V gene: TRBV6-5; D gene: TRBD1; CDR3 length: 14; J gene: TRBJ1-1; CDR3 DNA: TGTGCCAGCAGTTACGGCCGGACAGGGACTGAAGCTTTCTTT; CDR3 protein: CASSYGRTGTEAFF